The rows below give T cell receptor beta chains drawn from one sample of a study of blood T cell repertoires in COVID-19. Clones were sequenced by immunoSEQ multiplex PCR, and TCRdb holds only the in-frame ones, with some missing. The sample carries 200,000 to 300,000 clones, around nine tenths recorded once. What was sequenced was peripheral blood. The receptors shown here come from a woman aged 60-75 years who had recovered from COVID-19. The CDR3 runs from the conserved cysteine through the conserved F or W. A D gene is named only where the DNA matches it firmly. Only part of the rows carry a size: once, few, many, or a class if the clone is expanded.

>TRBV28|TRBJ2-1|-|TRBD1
CASSYQLGTAYNEQFF
TGTGCCAGCAGTTATCAGCTCGGGACAGCATACAATGAGCAGTTCTTC
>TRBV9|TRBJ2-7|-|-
CASSVRLDGPEQYF
TGTGCCAGCAGCGTACGACTAGACGGTCCCGAGCAGTACTTC
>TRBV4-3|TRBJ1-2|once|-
CASSQVTANYGYTF
TGCGCCAGCAGCCAAGTTACAGCCAACTATGGCTACACCTTC
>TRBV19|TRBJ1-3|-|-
CASDTSGNTIYF
TGTGCCAGTGACACCTCTGGAAACACCATATATTTT
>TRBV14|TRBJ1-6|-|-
CASSRSGQPNSPLHF
TGTGCCAGCAGTCGAAGTGGACAGCCAAACTCACCCCTCCACTTT
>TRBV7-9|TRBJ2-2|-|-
CASSYSQGKGGELFF
TGTGCCAGCAGTTATAGCCAGGGCAAGGGCGGGGAGCTGTTTTTT
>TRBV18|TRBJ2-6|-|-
CASSPRQPSGANVLTF
TGTGCCAGCTCACCGCGACAGCCCTCTGGGGCCAACGTCCTGACTTTC
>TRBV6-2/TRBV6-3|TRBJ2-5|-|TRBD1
CASSPTRQGQETQYF
TGTGCCAGCAGCCCGACTCGACAGGGGCAAGAGACCCAGTACTTC
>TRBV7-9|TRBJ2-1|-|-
CASSLLASLPEQFF
TGTGCCAGCAGCCTCTTAGCGAGCCTGCCAGAGCAGTTCTTC
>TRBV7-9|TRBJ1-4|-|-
CASSLVSSEKLFF
TGTGCCAGCAGCTTAGTGAGTTCAGAAAAACTGTTTTTT
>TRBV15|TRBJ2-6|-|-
CATSARGWDSGANVLTF
TGTGCCACCAGCGCCCGGGGATGGGACTCTGGGGCCAACGTCCTGACTTTC
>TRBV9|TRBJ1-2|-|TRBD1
CASSDRGGLIGYTF
TGTGCCAGCAGCGATAGAGGGGGCTTAATCGGCTACACCTTC
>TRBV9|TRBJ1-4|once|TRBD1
CASSVDRGNEKLFF
TGTGCCAGCAGCGTAGACAGGGGTAATGAAAAACTGTTTTTT
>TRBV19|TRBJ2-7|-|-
CASSIVPSSYEQYF
TGTGCCAGTAGTATCGTACCTAGTTCCTACGAGCAGTACTTC
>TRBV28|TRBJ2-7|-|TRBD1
CASSPKSTGAAYEQYF
TGTGCCAGCAGTCCTAAGTCTACAGGGGCCGCTTACGAGCAGTACTTC
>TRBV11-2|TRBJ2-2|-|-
CASSQYTGELFF
TGTGCCAGCAGCCAGTACACCGGGGAGCTGTTTTTT
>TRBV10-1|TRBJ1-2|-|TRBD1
CASSESDRVGDGYTF
TGCGCCAGCAGTGAGTCGGACAGGGTAGGGGATGGCTACACCTTC
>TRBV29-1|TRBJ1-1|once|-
CSVPAGAERTEAFF
TGCAGCGTCCCCGCGGGGGCCGAGAGGACTGAAGCTTTCTTT
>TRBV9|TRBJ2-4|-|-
CASSVSAVDKNIQYF
TGTGCCAGCAGCGTAAGTGCGGTGGATAAAAACATTCAGTACTTC
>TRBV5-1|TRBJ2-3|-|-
CASSRGAPTDTQYF
TGCGCCAGCTCACGGGGGGCACCCACAGATACGCAGTATTTT
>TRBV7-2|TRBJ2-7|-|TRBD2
CASSLAASGGVYEQYF
TGTGCCAGCAGCTTAGCAGCTAGCGGGGGAGTCTACGAGCAGTACTTC
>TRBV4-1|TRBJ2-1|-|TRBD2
CASSQGGEGENEQFF
TGCGCCAGCAGCCAAGGGGGGGAGGGAGAGAATGAGCAGTTCTTC
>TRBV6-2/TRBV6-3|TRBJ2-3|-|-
CASSPVAGFTQYF
TGTGCCAGCAGCCCTGTGGCGGGATTTACGCAGTATTTT
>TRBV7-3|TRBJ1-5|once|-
CASSLAPGFGLNQPQHF
TGTGCCAGCAGCCTAGCCCCCGGCTTTGGTCTTAATCAGCCCCAGCATTTT
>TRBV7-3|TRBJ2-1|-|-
CASSETTVGEQFF
TGTGCCAGCAGCGAAACGACAGTTGGTGAGCAGTTCTTC
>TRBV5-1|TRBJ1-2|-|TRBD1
CASSLRGGASPYGYTF
TGCGCCAGCAGCTTGAGAGGGGGCGCCTCCCCCTATGGCTACACCTTC
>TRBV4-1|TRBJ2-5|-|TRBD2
CASSPRIAGGQKETQYF
TGCGCCAGCAGCCCAAGGATAGCGGGGGGGCAGAAAGAGACCCAGTACTTC
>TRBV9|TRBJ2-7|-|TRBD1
CASSGLHPGQGPQGQYF
TGTGCCAGCAGCGGACTCCACCCGGGACAGGGGCCTCAAGGGCAGTACTTC
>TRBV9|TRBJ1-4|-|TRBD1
CASSVAIGQGGEKLFF
TGTGCCAGCAGCGTAGCTATCGGACAGGGTGGGGAAAAACTGTTTTTT
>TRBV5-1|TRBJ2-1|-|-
CASSLDQGRWNEQFF
TGCGCCAGCAGCTTGGACCAGGGCAGGTGGAATGAGCAGTTCTTC
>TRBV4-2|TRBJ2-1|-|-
CASSQDQGSSAHNEQFF
TGTGCCAGCAGCCAAGATCAGGGCTCCTCGGCCCACAATGAGCAGTTCTTC
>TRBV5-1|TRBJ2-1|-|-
CASSLSLAISSYNEQFF
TGCGCCAGCAGCTTGTCTCTAGCGATAAGCTCCTACAATGAGCAGTTCTTC
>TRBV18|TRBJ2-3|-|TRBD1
CASSVGTGLSTDTQYF
TGTGCCAGCTCCGTCGGGACAGGCTTAAGCACAGATACGCAGTATTTT
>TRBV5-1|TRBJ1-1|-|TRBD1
CASSFDRGNTEAFF
TGCGCCAGCAGCTTTGACAGGGGTAACACTGAAGCTTTCTTT
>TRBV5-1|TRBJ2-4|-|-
CASSRDLLAKNIQYF
TGCGCCAGCAGCCGAGATCTCCTAGCCAAAAACATTCAGTACTTC
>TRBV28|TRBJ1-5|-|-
CASNNGGDGNQPQHF
TGTGCCAGCAACAATGGGGGGGACGGCAATCAGCCCCAGCATTTT
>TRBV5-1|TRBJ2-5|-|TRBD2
CASSLGSGDLQETQYF
TGCGCCAGCAGCTTGGGTAGCGGGGACCTCCAAGAGACCCAGTACTTC
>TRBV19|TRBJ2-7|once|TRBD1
CASSPHQGQGAYEQYF
TGTGCCAGTAGTCCTCACCAAGGACAGGGGGCCTACGAGCAGTACTTC
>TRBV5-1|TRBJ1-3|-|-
CASNDPGGKLLGISGNTIYF
TGCGCCAGCAACGACCCGGGGGGGAAGCTCTTAGGGATCTCTGGAAACACCATATATTTT
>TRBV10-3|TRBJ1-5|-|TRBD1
CAISETGENQPQHF
TGTGCCATCAGTGAGACAGGGGAGAATCAGCCCCAGCATTTT